The 17 T cell receptor beta chains below all came from one sample that was sequenced in a study of a mutant IDH1 vaccine in newly diagnosed glioma. Their antigen targets remain unknown. Time point of the sample: week 47, end of study. In every dose of vaccine, 300 ug of mutant IDH1 20-mer peptide was given alongside topical imiquimod. Repertoires were generated with immunoSEQ multiplex PCR, while TCRdb's copy carries only in-frame clones and drops some. The table records 30,000 to 40,000 clones, 80% to 95% of them present only once. The sample was PBMCs, taken from a glioma patient whose treatment included an IDH1 peptide vaccine. The source of these receptors is a woman between 40 and 55 years old with glioma.

The chain has TRBV9 and TRBJ1-3; D might be TRBD1 (5 bases). The CDR3 loop spans 15 amino acids. The germline V gene has CDR1 SGDLS and CDR2 YYNGEE. The V end lost 6 bases, the J end lost 2 bases, and 15 bases lay between the germline ends. The CDR3 nucleotides are TGTGCCAGCACCCTATCCGGGGGTGCTGGAAACACCATATATTTT. This encodes CASTLSGGAGNTIYF.

The chain has TRBV6-1 and TRBJ2-7; maybe TRBD1 (5 bases). V lost 3 bases to trimming and J lost 4 bases, with 13 bases between them. Germline V gene sequence: CDR1 MNHNS, CDR2 SASEGT. The CDR3 totals 14 residues. CDR3 nucleotides: TGTGCCAGCAGTGAGACAGTTTGGCTTTACGAGCAGTACTTC. Protein: CASSETVWLYEQYF.

CDR3 nucleotides: TGTGCCAGCAGCCAAGCCGACGTCTTAGCGGGGGGGTCAGGCTACAATGAGCAGTTCTTC. Its protein product is CASSQADVLAGGSGYNEQFF. The chain has TRBV14 and TRBJ2-1; TRBD2 matches at 11 bases. CDR3 length: 20 amino acids. CDR1 and CDR2 (germline): SGHDN, FVKESK. With V trimmed by 1 base and J by 3 bases, 14 bases remained unmatched.

The chain is built from TRBV7-9 and TRBJ2-1, with D possibly matching TRBD1 (6 bases). The CDR3 consists of 14 residues. From germline, CDR1 is SEHNR and CDR2 FQNEAQ (reference sequence). Deletions cut 4 bases from V and 9 bases from J, with 16 bases between. In nucleotides, the CDR3 is TGTGCCAGCAGCTCAAGCGGACAGCTCCGTGAGCAGTTCTTC. Its protein is CASSSSGQLREQFF.

The genes are TRBV9 and TRBJ1-4, with TRBD1 identical over 9 bases. Looked up from germline, CDR1 is SGDLS and CDR2 is YYNGEE. The CDR3 is made up of 15 amino acids. The V and J ends lost 4 bases and 2 bases, in that order; junction bases with no gene match: 3. CDR3 coding DNA: TGTGCCAGCAGCCCCGGACAGGGGACTAATGAAAAACTGTTTTTT. As protein: CASSPGQGTNEKLFF.

J is TRBJ2-7 and V is TRBV5-1, with 12 bases fitting TRBD2. Germline V gene data show CDR1 as SGHRS and CDR2 as YFSETQ. The V segment lost 4 bases and the J segment 3 bases; nucleotides outside the gene matches: 5. CDR3 size: 15 residues. CDR3 region: CASSHEGLAGYEQYF. In DNA, the CDR3 is TGCGCCAGCAGCCACGAGGGACTAGCGGGCTACGAGCAGTACTTC.

This clone was seen once. The chain uses TRBV27 and TRBJ1-1, with a possible D match to TRBD1 (5 bases). With 6 bases removed from V and 6 bases from J, the gap between germline ends came to 11 bases. This CDR3 comprises 12 residues. Germline CDR1 and CDR2: MNHEY and SMNVEV (reference sequence). CDR3 protein: CASRGVRAEAFF. The CDR3 nucleotides are TGTGCCAGCAGAGGGGTTAGAGCTGAAGCTTTCTTT.

This chain joins TRBV19 and TRBJ1-1; TRBD1 aligns across 7 bases. Germline-derived CDR1 and CDR2 are LNHDA and SQIVND (reference sequence). The J segment lost 3 bases and the V segment lost 5 bases, leaving 9 bases of the junction unmatched. This CDR3 spans 15 amino acids. CDR3 residues: CASSPSYRGYTEAFF. CDR3 DNA sequence: TGTGCCAGTAGTCCGTCATACAGGGGCTACACTGAAGCTTTCTTT.

The chain carries TRBV10-3 and TRBJ1-5; D uncertain. Per the germline V gene, CDR1 is ENHRY and CDR2 is SYGVKD. Trimming removed 4 bases at V and 4 bases at J, with 8 bases between. CDR3 length equals 13 residues. For the CDR3, the DNA is TGTGCCATCAGTGCCCGGGGTAATCAGCCCCAGCATTTT. The encoded protein is CAISARGNQPQHF.

In nucleotides, the CDR3 is TGTGCCAGCAGCTTAGAATGGGATACGCAGTATTTT. It encodes CASSLEWDTQYF. The rearrangement links TRBV7-8 to TRBJ2-3; no firm D call. CDR1 is SGHVS and CDR2 is FQNEAQ in the germline V gene. CDR3 size: 12 residues. V was cut by 1 base and J by 6 bases, with 5 bases left in between.

This clone was picked up a small number of times. V and J are TRBV30 and TRBJ1-1; D may be TRBD1 (5 bases). The CDR3 loop spans 17 amino acids. Germline assignment: CDR1 GTSNPN and CDR2 SVGIG (reference sequence). V lost 4 bases and J lost 0, with 21 bases in between. The CDR3 DNA reads TGTGCCTGGATCCCCCGAGGACACCCGAGCATGAACACTGAAGCTTTCTTT. It codes for CAWIPRGHPSMNTEAFF. The variable domain in full, with the rest retrieved from reference TRBV30 and TRBJ1-1, is SQTIHQWPATLVQPVGSPLSLECTVEGTSNPNLYWYRQAAGRGLQLLFYSVGIGQISSEVPQNLSASRPQDRQFILSSKKLLLSDSGFYLCAWIPRGHPSMNTEAFFGQGTRLTVV.

The V gene is TRBV9, the J gene TRBJ2-1; the match to TRBD2 covers 8 bases. The V segment lost 3 bases and the J segment 8 bases; nucleotides outside the gene matches: 10. CDR1 is SGDLS, CDR2 YYNGEE, per germline. The CDR3 totals 15 residues. The CDR3 reads CASSGEGLAGDEQFF. In DNA form, the CDR3 reads TGTGCCAGCAGCGGCGAGGGGCTAGCGGGTGATGAGCAGTTCTTC. The full variable domain, with the rest looked up from reference TRBV9 and TRBJ2-1, is DSGVTQTPKHLITATGQRVTLRCSPRSGDLSVYWYQQSLDQGLQFLIQYYNGEERAKGNILERFSAQQFPDLHSELNLSSLELGDSALYFCASSGEGLAGDEQFFGPGTRLTVL.

The gene calls are TRBV2 and TRBJ2-7; no definite D call. There are 14 residues in the CDR3. Germline values: CDR1 SNHLY, CDR2 FYNNEI. V shed 6 bases and J shed 5 bases, with 17 bases lying between them. The CDR3 nucleotides are TGTGCCAGCAGGCCCACTCGAATCGTCGACGAGCAGTACTTC. Residues: CASRPTRIVDEQYF.

The chain is built from TRBV6-1 and TRBJ1-1; D is unresolved. Germline V gene data show CDR1 as MNHNS and CDR2 as SASEGT. The CDR3 is 13 residues long. The ends were cut back, 6 bases at V and 0 bases at J, with 8 bases in the middle. The CDR3 sequence is CASRPSMNTEAFF. The CDR3 nucleotides are TGTGCCAGCAGGCCCAGTATGAACACTGAAGCTTTCTTT.

V and J are TRBV5-1 and TRBJ1-2; 11 nucleotides line up with TRBD1. Trimming cost V 4 bases and J 6 bases; bases outside gene matches: 5. Germline assignment: CDR1 SGHRS and CDR2 YFSETQ. This CDR3 has 14 residues. CDR3 nucleotide sequence: TGCGCCAGCAGCACAGGACAGGGGGCGCATGGCTACACCTTC. It is translated as CASSTGQGAHGYTF.

This chain joins TRBV5-1 and TRBJ1-2; 12 bases agree with TRBD1. Trimming at V came to 3 bases and at J to 8 bases, leaving 17 bases not matched to a gene. Germline V gene data show CDR1 as SGHRS and CDR2 as YFSETQ. The CDR3 extends over 18 amino acids. This CDR3 is CASSSGPPGTGGTEGYTF. For the CDR3, the DNA is TGCGCCAGCAGCTCAGGGCCCCCCGGGACAGGGGGCACGGAAGGCTACACCTTC.

The rearrangement uses TRBV5-4 and TRBJ1-2, with a possible D match to TRBD1 (5 bases). V was pared by 4 bases and J by 7 bases, with 17 bases between. The CDR3 covers 14 residues. Germline assignment: CDR1 SGHNT and CDR2 YYREEE (reference sequence). The CDR3 DNA is TGTGCCAGCAGCCTGTGGGAGGGGTCTTCTGGCTACACCTTC. This translates into CASSLWEGSSGYTF.